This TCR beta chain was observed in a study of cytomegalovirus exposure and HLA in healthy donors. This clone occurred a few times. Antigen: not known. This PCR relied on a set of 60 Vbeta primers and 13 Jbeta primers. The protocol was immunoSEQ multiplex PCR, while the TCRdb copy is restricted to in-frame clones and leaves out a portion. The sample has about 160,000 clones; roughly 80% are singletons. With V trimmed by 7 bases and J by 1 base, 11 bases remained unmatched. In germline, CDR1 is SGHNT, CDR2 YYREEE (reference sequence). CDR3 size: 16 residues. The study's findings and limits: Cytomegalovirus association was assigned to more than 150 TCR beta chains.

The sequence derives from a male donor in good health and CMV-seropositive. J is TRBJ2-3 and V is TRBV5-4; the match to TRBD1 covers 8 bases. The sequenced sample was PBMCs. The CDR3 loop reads CASGESPGQGTDTQYF. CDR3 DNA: TGTGCCAGCGGAGAGTCGCCGGGACAGGGCACAGATACGCAGTATTTT.